A selection of T cell receptor beta chains follows, all from one sample in a study of blood T cells in healthy people across ages. TCRdb passed the 5' RACE reads through MiXCR, listing each CDR3 protein once. The data show 550,000 to 650,000 distinct CDR3 sequences, around a quarter seen once. These records were also assigned to another study, of T cells of mothers and their children.

What was sequenced was blood. The source is a boy aged 2 to 10 in good health. The conserved cysteine and the conserved F or W are not part of the CDR3 here.

TRBJ2-2,TRBV6-6,ASSYGGSGKSGELF
TRBJ2-5,TRBV20-1,SAIIETQY
TRBJ2-2,TRBV7-8,ASSLARGANTGELF
TRBJ1-2,TRBV12-3/TRBV12-4,ASSQNYGYT
TRBJ2-1,TRBV7-2,ASSTTLYNEQF
TRBJ1-1,TRBV5-1,ASSLDVGEAF
TRBJ1-5,TRBV12-3/TRBV12-4,ASRDIVSGQPQH
.,TRBV7-2,ASRSHGGGSYEQY
.,TRBV20-1,SARSETNRYEQY
TRBJ2-3,TRBV7-9,ASSERTFDGTDTQY
TRBJ2-6,TRBV5-1,ASSLGQGRSGANVLT
TRBJ2-6,TRBV6-2/TRBV6-3,TSSRGVSGANVLT
TRBJ2-1,TRBV5-5,ASSLEGAAGGWYNEQF
TRBJ2-2,TRBV5-1,ASSQPGLRSTGELF
TRBJ2-2,TRBV6-4,ASSDPYRAGELF
TRBJ2-2,TRBV10-3,AISGTGSDTGELF
TRBJ1-3,TRBV12-3/TRBV12-4,ASSFVRTSGNTIY
TRBJ2-2,TRBV24-1,ATSDPRTGELF
TRBJ1-1,TRBV20-1,SARGDRGNTEAF
TRBJ2-3,TRBV7-6,ASSAATDTQY
TRBJ2-1,TRBV20-1,SARRILADNEQF
TRBJ1-2,TRBV5-1,ASSLGTGGSNYGYT